The subject of this entry is one TCR beta chain. The record originates from a study of blood T cell repertoires in COVID-19. Clones were sequenced by immunoSEQ multiplex PCR, and TCRdb holds only the in-frame ones, with some missing. There are 150,000 to 200,000 clones in the sample; around 89% occur only once, and about 0.8% lies in the top ten. The sequenced material came from PBMCs or T cells enriched from blood (not recorded which). The source is a woman between 18 and 29 years old who had recovered from COVID-19.

CDR3 loop: CASSEYVNRANSPLHF. Here the CDR3 DNA reads TGTGCCAGCAGTGAATACGTGAACAGGGCGAATTCACCCCTCCACTTT. The rearrangement uses TRBV2 and TRBJ1-6; possibly TRBD1 for D (6 bases). The CDR3 has 16 residues. V was cut by 2 bases and J by 7 bases, with 15 bases left in between. The germline V gene encodes CDR1 SNHLY and CDR2 FYNNEI.